This T cell receptor beta chain stems from a study of OX40 agonist ivuxolimab in advanced cancers. General notes on the study: The costimulatory receptor OX40 (CD134) was targeted by ivuxolimab, a fully human IgG2 agonistic monoclonal antibody. Intravenous ivuxolimab was administered to patients every 2 weeks at six dose levels: 0.01, 0.1, 0.3, 1.5, 3 and 10 mg/kg. Of the approximately 54 dose-escalation patients, hepatocellular carcinoma was present in 19, melanoma in approximately 15, renal cell carcinoma in 9 and head and neck cancer in 9. The dose-escalation cohort was over 70% male with a mean age of about 58 years, ranging from about 20 to 80. Patients were allowed to have had prior anti-PD-1, anti-PD-L1 or anti-CTLA-4 therapy, and 30% to 40% of the dose-escalation patients had previously received checkpoint inhibitors. Partial responses occurred in three dose-escalation patients: two with cutaneous melanoma and one with hepatocellular carcinoma. The purpose of peripheral TCRbeta sequencing was to test whether ivuxolimab changed TCR sequence diversity and led to clonal T-cell expansion. The paper describes the monotherapy dose-escalation part (N = 52 patients) of the phase I trial of ivuxolimab. What the research found in general, with its limitations: Low levels of normalized T-cell clonal expansion were also shown by some nonresponding patients. Partial responders in the 0.1-3.0 mg/kg groups had among the lowest normalized peripheral clonal expansion, especially among CD8+ T cells. After ivuxolimab, more expanded clones were found on average in CD8+ T cells than in CD4+ T cells. At doses of 0.1 to 3.0 mg/kg, clonal expansion of both CD4+ and CD8+ T cells in blood was seen between baseline and week 6. The antigen specificity of the peripheral T cells that underwent clonal expansion was not determined.

Based on the germline V gene, the CDR1 and CDR2 sequences are WSHSY and SAAADI. Inclusive of the bounding cysteine and phenylalanine, the CDR3 is 17 residues long. Only the CDR3 DNA is retained, 51 bases long and in frame from the first base. V ends up 6 bases short and J 0 bases short, with an unmatched junction base count of 8. About this clone itself: The clone's antigen remains unknown. There are no base qualities to consult, and no much larger clone falls within one base.

For sequencing of the TCRbeta CDR3 region, genomic DNA was extracted from the sorted cells. TCRbeta CDR3 regions were sequenced using the immunoSEQ Assay. Held by TCRdb, this immuneACCESS table contains in-frame sequences only and omits some clones. Under half of the omission traces to an unresolved V gene where checked; the cause of the rest is unknown. The sample table lists around 63,000 clones, about four fifths of them with a count of one. Together, the top ten hold 5% to 6% of the sample. Patients with a history of autoimmune disease or receiving systemic immunosuppression were excluded from the trial. Peripheral blood for TCR sequencing was collected from all dose cohorts at baseline, on cycle 4 day 1, and on cycle 7 day 1. Samples came from an open-label, multicenter, first-in-human phase I dose-escalation trial of ivuxolimab. Adults with locally advanced or metastatic melanoma, renal cell carcinoma, hepatocellular carcinoma or head and neck squamous cell carcinoma were enrolled in the trial. Before TCR sequencing, CD4+ T cells and CD8+ T cells from peripheral blood were sorted into separate populations.

This receptor was identified in an adult with an advanced solid tumor such as melanoma, head and neck, liver or kidney cancer. Here the sequenced sample was CD4+ or CD8+ T cells sorted from blood, taken in a trial of the OX40 agonist ivuxolimab. The chain uses TRBV10-2 and TRBJ1-1, with TRBD1 identical over 12 junction bases. This receptor carries the CDR3 CASRFPGQGAMNTEAFF. The DNA sequence reads TGCGCCAGCAGATTCCCGGGACAGGGGGCGATGAACACTGAAGCTTTCTTT.